This T cell receptor beta chain was found in a study of blood T cell repertoires in COVID-19. Looking at the study overall: Sample material is recorded as cDNA or gDNA derived from T cells, B-cell-depleted T cells, or PBMCs.

The protocol was immunoSEQ multiplex PCR, while the TCRdb copy is restricted to in-frame clones and leaves out a portion. Of about 160,000 clones listed, approximately 80% are singletons. V lost 8 bases and J lost 3; bases outside the gene matches: 5. CDR1 and CDR2 (germline): SNHLY, FYNNEI. CDR3 length: 14 amino acids. The genes are TRBV2 and TRBJ1-2; the match to TRBD1 covers 11 bases. The TCR was taken from a man in his sixties with acute or convalescent COVID-19. Sequencing was carried out using peripheral blood. In nucleotides, the CDR3 is TGTGCCAGCTGTTGGACAGGGGGCGACTATGGCTACACCTTC. Protein product: CASCWTGGDYGYTF.